This T cell receptor (beta chain) was obtained from a study of blood T cell repertoires in COVID-19. As for the study in general: The study drew acute and convalescent COVID-19 samples from the United States, Italy and Spain. Sample material is recorded as cDNA or gDNA derived from T cells, B-cell-depleted T cells, or PBMCs.

This clone is a singleton in its sample. Per the study methods: Estimation of nucleated cell counts relied on the amplification of reference gene primers. Assay used: immunoSEQ multiplex PCR; TCRdb lists only in-frame clones, some missing. V and J calls and clone size are as listed in that table; D and trimming were resolved from the DNA. Here the sample spans around 35,000 clones, 80% to 90% being singletons. The sample taken for sequencing was peripheral blood. This receptor was taken from a human donor in a cohort sampled during active COVID-19.

CDR3 protein: CASSLGLDNEQFF. CDR3 bases: TGTGCCAGCAGCTTAGGACTCGACAATGAGCAGTTCTTC. The genes are TRBV11-2 and TRBJ2-1; D not resolved. There are 13 residues in the CDR3. Germline V gives CDR1 SGHAT, CDR2 FQNNGV. V gave up 1 base and J gave up 5 bases, with 6 bases separating them.